Following are 25 T cell receptor beta chains from one sample sequenced in a study of T cell repertoires in aging, cancer and after chemotherapy (dated by TCRdb to the late 2010s). This sample was sequenced with an Illumina MiSeq. Multiplex touch-down PCR with a mixed TRB-A/B primer pool was used to amplify rearranged TRB sequences covering the V, D and J segments. The raw public reads went through TCRdb reprocessing: fastp at Q25, MiXCR clone calling, in-frame beta chains kept. One record per CDR3 amino acid sequence lists the most common genes and DNA. Counted in this sample were over 15,000 distinct CDR3 sequences; approximately 40% of them appeared once. Approximately 17% of the sample rests with the top ten. TCR beta rearrangements were amplified from genomic DNA extracted from peripheral blood rather than from sorted cells or RNA. Source material: blood. The receptors derive from a human donor with a solid tumor.

This clonotype was seen a handful of times. The chain joins TRBV5-1 to TRBJ2-5; D is unresolved. The CDR3 totals 12 residues. Germline values: CDR1 SGHRS, CDR2 YFSETQ. Trimming shortened V by 3 bases and J by 5 bases, and 8 bases separated the two germline ends. Here the CDR3 reads CASSSRWETQYF. The CDR3 region has the DNA TGCGCCAGCAGCTCCCGGTGGGAGACCCAGTACTTC.

The chain combines TRBV6-5 with TRBJ2-1; perhaps TRBD1 as D (6 bases). This CDR3 has 14 residues. The germline gives CDR1 MNHEY, CDR2 SVGAGI. Trimming removed 4 bases at V and 3 bases at J, with 10 bases between. Here the CDR3 DNA reads TGTGCCAGCAGTTTATCCAGGGGCTACAATGAGCAGTTCTTC. Amino acids: CASSLSRGYNEQFF.

In this sample, this clonotype is medium-sized. This chain links TRBV11-1 with TRBJ2-7; TRBD1 aligns across 7 bases. The CDR3 is 13 amino acids. V lost 5 bases to trimming and J lost 3 bases; unmatched junction nucleotides: 4. Germline lookup yields CDR1 SGHAT and CDR2 FQDESV (reference sequence). Written as DNA, the CDR3 is TGTGCCAGCAGCACAAGACAGGGCTACGAGCAGTACTTC. It encodes CASSTRQGYEQYF.

This clonotype is medium-sized within its sample. The DNA for the CDR3 is TGTGCCAGTAGTATAGAAGATCAGGGCGGGCAGTTCTTC. Amino acids: CASSIEDQGGQFF. This chain uses TRBV19 with TRBJ2-1, with D possibly TRBD1 on 5 matching bases. CDR1 and CDR2 from the germline V gene are LNHDA and SQIVND (reference sequence). Trimming shortened V by 0 bases and J by 12 bases, and 12 bases separated the two germline ends. The CDR3 spans 13 residues.

V is TRBV5-1 and J is TRBJ2-3, with a tentative D call TRBD2 (6 bases). The CDR3 is made up of 16 amino acids. The V gene lost 4 bases and the J gene lost 2 bases, with 17 bases spanning the gap. Germline CDR1 reads SGHRS; CDR2 reads YFSETQ. The CDR3 bases are TGCGCCAGCAGCCCCTTATTAGCGGTGACCACAGATACGCAGTATTTT. Translating gives CASSPLLAVTTDTQYF.

This clonotype qualifies as medium-sized (0.01 to 0.1%). The J gene is TRBJ2-2, the V gene TRBV19; TRBD1 might be the D (5 bases). This CDR3 spans 14 amino acids. V lost 5 bases and J 5 bases, leaving 12 bases between the germline ends. The germline V gene encodes CDR1 LNHDA and CDR2 SQIVND (reference sequence). The CDR3 DNA reads as TGTGCCAGTAGTTCCGGCAGGGTTACCGGGGAGCTGTTTTTT. It specifies CASSSGRVTGELFF.

The rearrangement uses TRBV11-2 and TRBJ2-4; 8 bases match TRBD1. Germline-derived CDR1 and CDR2 are SGHAT and FQNNGV. This CDR3 contains 15 residues. V lost 5 bases and J lost 8; bases outside the gene matches: 11. CDR3 residues: CASSAGSGGGYIQYF. CDR3 in DNA: TGTGCCAGCAGCGCGGGGTCAGGGGGCGGGTACATTCAGTACTTC.

The CDR3 bases are TGTGCCAGCAGTTTTCGGGGCGGCGAAAAACTGTTTTTT. As protein: CASSFRGGEKLFF. V usage is TRBV12-3 or TRBV12-4 and J usage is TRBJ1-4; a weak D match, TRBD1 (5 bases). The CDR3 spans 13 residues. V lost 3 bases, J lost 8 bases, and 10 bases lay in between.

The chain employs TRBV7-9 and TRBJ1-1; D is possibly TRBD1 (6 bases). This CDR3 is 11 amino acids long. Trimming cost V 4 bases and J 8 bases, with 8 bases left between them. The germline V gene has CDR1 SEHNR and CDR2 FQNEAQ (reference sequence). CDR3 in amino acids: CASSSTGEAFF. The CDR3 nucleotides are TGTGCCAGCAGCTCTACAGGGGAAGCTTTCTTT.

This clonotype was detected a few times. The rearrangement uses TRBV19 and TRBJ1-2; unclear D gene. Trimming cost V 3 bases and J 8 bases, with 16 bases left between them. Germline V gene data show CDR1 as LNHDA and CDR2 as SQIVND (reference sequence). This CDR3 is 14 amino acids long. The CDR3 region has the DNA TGTGCCAGTAGTATGGCAGGTCGGTCTGGGGGCTACACCTTC. Protein sequence: CASSMAGRSGGYTF.

The chain couples TRBV27 to TRBJ2-7, with 9 bases identical to TRBD2. V lost 3 bases and J lost 6; bases outside the gene matches: 9. Germline V gene lookup returns CDR1 MNHEY and CDR2 SMNVEV (reference sequence). The CDR3 has 15 residues. CDR3 nucleotides: TGTGCCAGCAGTTTGTTTAGCGCGGGAGGGCTCGAGCAGTACTTC. It translates to CASSLFSAGGLEQYF.

This clonotype turned up a few times. The chain has TRBV6-5 and TRBJ2-2, with 12 bases identical to TRBD2. The CDR3 totals 19 residues. Germline CDR1 reads MNHEY; CDR2 reads SVGAGI. The trim removed 0 bases at V and 4 bases at J, leaving 9 bases unmatched. Written as DNA, the CDR3 is TGTGCCAGCAGTTACTCCCCCCTAGCTAGCGGGAGGGTCACCGGGGAGCTGTTTTTT. Protein product: CASSYSPLASGRVTGELFF.

The rearrangement uses TRBV30 and TRBJ1-6; 9 bases fit TRBD1. The CDR3 sequence is 13 residues long. V lost 1 base and J lost 13; bases outside the gene matches: 5. CDR1 GTSNPN and CDR2 SVGIG come from the germline V gene (reference sequence). CDR3 nucleotide sequence: TGTGCCTGGAGTGCGGACAGGGGTTCCCCCCTCCACTTT. Its protein is CAWSADRGSPLHF. Full variable domain (remainder filled in from reference TRBV30 and TRBJ1-6): SQTIHQWPATLVQPVGSPLSLECTVEGTSNPNLYWYRQAAGRGLQLLFYSVGIGQISSEVPQNLSASRPQDRQFILSSKKLLLSDSGFYLCAWSADRGSPLHFGNGTRLTVT.

The chain recombines TRBV6-4 with TRBJ2-3, with D maybe TRBD2 (6 bases). Trimming removed 4 bases from V and 1 base from J, with 9 bases in between. There are 14 residues in the CDR3. Germline V gene lookup returns CDR1 MRHNA and CDR2 SNTAGT. The DNA of the CDR3 is TGTGCCAGCAGTGTCGGGGGAGGCACAGATACGCAGTATTTT. Translated, it gives CASSVGGGTDTQYF.

This clonotype occurred a few times. The V call is TRBV30, the J call TRBJ1-2; the D is unclear. V lost 3 bases to trimming and J lost 8 bases, with 10 bases between them. Germline CDR1 reads GTSNPN; CDR2 reads SVGIG (reference sequence). The CDR3 contains 11 residues. CDR3 nucleotides: TGTGCCTGGAGCCGGGTCCGCGGCTACACCTTC. Protein sequence: CAWSRVRGYTF. The whole variable domain, filled in from reference TRBV30 and TRBJ1-2, reads SQTIHQWPATLVQPVGSPLSLECTVEGTSNPNLYWYRQAAGRGLQLLFYSVGIGQISSEVPQNLSASRPQDRQFILSSKKLLLSDSGFYLCAWSRVRGYTFGSGTRLTVV.

There are a few counts of this clonotype. CDR3 in amino acids: CASSFGSLYEQYF. In nucleotides, the CDR3 is TGTGCCAGCAGCTTTGGCAGCCTCTACGAGCAGTACTTC. This chain links TRBV5-4 with TRBJ2-7; D ambiguous. The V end was cut by 2 bases, the J end by 3 bases, with 9 bases between. The CDR3 is 13 amino acids. Per germline, CDR1 SGHNT and CDR2 YYREEE (reference sequence).

As for this clonotype: Compared with germline, one end of the junction differs, possibly owing to a read error. The rearrangement links TRBV10-3 to TRBJ1-1, with D possibly being TRBD1 (6 bases). This CDR3 has 15 residues. Germline CDR1 is ENHRY and CDR2 is SYGVKD. In DNA, the CDR3 is TGCGCCAGCAGTGAGGCCAGGGGTATGAACACTGAAGCTTTCTTT. This translates into CASSEARGMNTEAFF.

On this clonotype itself: A clone one base away is much larger, so this may be a read error. The chain combines TRBV19 with TRBJ2-3; no definite D call. V lost 1 base and J lost 0, with 11 bases in between. In germline, CDR1 is LNHDA, CDR2 SQIVND (reference sequence). This CDR3 has 16 residues. CDR3 coding DNA: TGTGCCAGTAGTATAGGCGCATACCCTAGCACAGATACGCAGTATTTT. It specifies CASSIGAYPSTDTQYF.

V is TRBV28 and J is TRBJ1-5; the D is unclear. Germline V gene data show CDR1 as MDHEN and CDR2 as SYDVKM. The length of the CDR3 is 13 residues. V was trimmed by 4 bases and J by 3 bases, leaving 7 bases between them. CDR3 in amino acids: CASSSRFNQPQHF. Written as DNA, the CDR3 is TGTGCCAGCAGTTCACGGTTCAATCAGCCCCAGCATTTT. Together with reference TRBV28 and TRBJ1-5, the CDR3 gives the full variable domain: DVKVTQSSRYLVKRTGEKVFLECVQDMDHENMFWYRQDPGLGLRLIYFSYDVKMKEKGDIPEGYSVSREKKERFSLILESASTNQTSMYLCASSSRFNQPQHFGDGTRLSIL.

On this clonotype: A single base separates this from a much larger clone, so it may be a read error. The V gene is TRBV5-6, the J gene TRBJ1-2, with D unresolved. Germline CDR1 is SGHDT and CDR2 is YYEEEE. V lost 1 base and J lost 2, with 0 bases in between. CDR3 length: 11 residues. The chain's CDR3 is CASSLNYGYTF. The CDR3 bases are TGTGCCAGCAGCTTGAACTATGGCTACACCTTC.

The chain has TRBV7-3 and TRBJ2-2; the D is unclear. Trimming pared 4 bases from V and 9 bases from J, leaving 12 bases between. From germline, CDR1 is SGHTA and CDR2 FQGTGA. This CDR3 has 13 amino acids. CDR3 protein: CASSSFLARELFF. DNA of the CDR3: TGTGCCAGCAGCTCCTTCCTGGCCAGGGAGCTGTTTTTT.

By sample fraction, this clonotype is medium-sized. The chain uses TRBV18 and TRBJ2-3, with 7 bases that match TRBD2. V lost 4 bases to trimming and J lost 3 bases; unmatched junction nucleotides: 7. Germline CDR1 reads KGHSH; CDR2 reads LQKENI. This CDR3 contains 15 residues. The CDR3 region has the DNA TGTGCCAGCTCACGCGCGGGGGTCGGTACAGATACGCAGTATTTT. Translation: CASSRAGVGTDTQYF. Filled out from reference TRBV18 and TRBJ2-3, the complete variable domain reads NAGVMQNPRHLVRRRGQEARLRCSPMKGHSHVYWYRQLPEEGLKFMVYLQKENIIDESGMPKERFSAEFPKEGPSILRIQQVVRGDSAAYFCASSRAGVGTDTQYFGPGTRLTVL.

This chain links TRBV6-5 with TRBJ2-3, with D possibly matching TRBD2 (6 bases). With 6 bases removed from V and 4 bases from J, the gap between germline ends came to 23 bases. Germline loops: CDR1 MNHEY, CDR2 SVGAGI. The CDR3 runs 17 residues. CDR3: CASSDPPLAGRADTQYF. In DNA form, the CDR3 reads TGTGCCAGCAGCGACCCCCCTTTGGCGGGGCGAGCAGATACGCAGTATTTT.

The CDR3 nucleotides read TGTGCCAGCAGCTTGCGGCCAGGGTCCTACAATGAGCAGTTCTTC. It translates to CASSLRPGSYNEQFF. The chain carries TRBV5-6 and TRBJ2-1; D possibly corresponds to TRBD1 (5 bases). The V and J ends lost 1 base and 1 base respectively, with 9 bases between them. This CDR3 contains 15 residues. Looked up from germline, CDR1 is SGHDT and CDR2 is YYEEEE.

This chain joins TRBV7-9 and TRBJ2-6; the match to TRBD1 covers 9 bases. This CDR3 comprises 17 residues. The germline gives CDR1 SEHNR, CDR2 FQNEAQ (reference sequence). The V gene end was trimmed by 4 bases and the J gene end by 0 bases; junction bases not matched to a gene: 4. In DNA, the CDR3 is TGTGCCAGCAGCTATAGGACAGGGGACTCTGGGGCCAACGTCCTGACTTTC. Its protein product is CASSYRTGDSGANVLTF.